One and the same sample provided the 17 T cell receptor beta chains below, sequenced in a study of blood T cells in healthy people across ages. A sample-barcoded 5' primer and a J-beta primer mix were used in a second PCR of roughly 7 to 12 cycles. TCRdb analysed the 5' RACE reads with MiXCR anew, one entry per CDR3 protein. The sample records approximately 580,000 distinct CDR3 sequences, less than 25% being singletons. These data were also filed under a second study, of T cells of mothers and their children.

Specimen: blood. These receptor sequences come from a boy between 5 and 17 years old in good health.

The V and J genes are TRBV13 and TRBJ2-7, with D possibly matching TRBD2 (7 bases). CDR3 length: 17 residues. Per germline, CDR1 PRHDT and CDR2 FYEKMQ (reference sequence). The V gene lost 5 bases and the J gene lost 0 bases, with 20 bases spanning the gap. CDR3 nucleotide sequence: TGTGCCAGCAGCGGCGGGGGCCCCCGATCGTACTCCTACGAGCAGTACTTC. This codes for CASSGGGPRSYSYEQYF.

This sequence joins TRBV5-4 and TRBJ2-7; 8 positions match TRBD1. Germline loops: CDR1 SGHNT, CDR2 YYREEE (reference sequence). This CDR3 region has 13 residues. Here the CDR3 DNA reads TGTGCGGCCAGGGGGCCACAGAACGGCGAGCAGTACTTC. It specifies CAARGPQNGEQYF.

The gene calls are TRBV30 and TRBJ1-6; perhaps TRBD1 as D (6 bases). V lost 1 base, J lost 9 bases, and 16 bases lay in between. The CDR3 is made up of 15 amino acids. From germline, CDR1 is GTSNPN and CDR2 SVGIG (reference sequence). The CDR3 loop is CAWSAGQGSVSPLHF. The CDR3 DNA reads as TGTGCCTGGAGTGCGGGGCAGGGGTCGGTTTCACCCCTCCACTTT.

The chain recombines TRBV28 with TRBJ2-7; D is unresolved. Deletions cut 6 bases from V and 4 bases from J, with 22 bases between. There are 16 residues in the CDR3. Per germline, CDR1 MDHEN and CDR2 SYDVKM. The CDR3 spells CASSPPLPRSVYEQYF. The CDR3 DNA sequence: TGTGCCAGCAGCCCGCCTCTCCCCCGGTCGGTGTACGAGCAGTACTTC.

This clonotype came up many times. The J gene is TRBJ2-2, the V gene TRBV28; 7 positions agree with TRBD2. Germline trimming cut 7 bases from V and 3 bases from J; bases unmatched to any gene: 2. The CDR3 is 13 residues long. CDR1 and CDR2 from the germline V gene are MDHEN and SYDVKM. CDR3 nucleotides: TGTGCCAGCAATCGGGGGGACACCGGGGAGCTGTTTTTT. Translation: CASNRGDTGELFF.

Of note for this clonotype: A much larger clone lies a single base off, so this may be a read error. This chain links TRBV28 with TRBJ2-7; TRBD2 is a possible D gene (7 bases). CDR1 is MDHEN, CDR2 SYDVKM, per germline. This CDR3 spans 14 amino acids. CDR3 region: CASSAGAFSYEQCF. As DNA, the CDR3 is TGTGCCAGCAGTGCGGGGGCCTTCTCCTACGAGCAGTGCTTC.

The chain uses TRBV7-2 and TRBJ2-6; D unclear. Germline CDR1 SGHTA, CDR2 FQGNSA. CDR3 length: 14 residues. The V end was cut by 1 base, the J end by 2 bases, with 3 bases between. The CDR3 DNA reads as TGTGCCAGCAGCTTAGGGACTGGGGCCAACGTCCTGACTTTC. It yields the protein CASSLGTGANVLTF. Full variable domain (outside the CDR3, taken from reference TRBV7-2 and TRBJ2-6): GAGVSQSPSNKVTEKGKDVELRCDPISGHTALYWYRQSLGQGLEFLIYFQGNSAPDKSGLPSDRFSAERTGGSVSTLTIQRTQQEDSAVYLCASSLGTGANVLTFGAGSRLTVL.

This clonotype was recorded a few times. DNA for the CDR3: TGTGCCAGCAGCGTAGGGGGGACTAGCGGGGAGACCCAGTACTTC. Translated: CASSVGGTSGETQYF. This chain connects TRBV9 to TRBJ2-5, with 12 bases lining up with TRBD2. J lost 5 bases, V lost 0 bases, and 2 bases had no gene match. The CDR3 has 15 residues. Looked up from germline, CDR1 is SGDLS and CDR2 is YYNGEE. Complete variable domain (other parts from reference TRBV9 and TRBJ2-5): DSGVTQTPKHLITATGQRVTLRCSPRSGDLSVYWYQQSLDQGLQFLIQYYNGEERAKGNILERFSAQQFPDLHSELNLSSLELGDSALYFCASSVGGTSGETQYFGPGTRLLVL.

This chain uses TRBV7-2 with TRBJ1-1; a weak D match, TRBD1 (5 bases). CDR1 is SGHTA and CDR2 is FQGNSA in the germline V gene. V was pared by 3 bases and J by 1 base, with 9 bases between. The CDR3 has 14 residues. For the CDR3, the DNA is TGTGCCAGCAGCTTGGGACCGTGGAACACTGAAGCTTTCTTT. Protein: CASSLGPWNTEAFF.

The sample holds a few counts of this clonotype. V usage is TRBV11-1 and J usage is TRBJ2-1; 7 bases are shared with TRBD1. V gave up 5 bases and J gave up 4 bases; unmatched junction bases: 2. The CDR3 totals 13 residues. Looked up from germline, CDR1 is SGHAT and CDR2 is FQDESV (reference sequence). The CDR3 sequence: CASSVTGYNEQFF. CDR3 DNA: TGTGCCAGCAGCGTGACAGGGTACAATGAGCAGTTCTTC. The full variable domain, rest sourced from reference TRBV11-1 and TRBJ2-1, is EAEVAQSPRYKITEKSQAVAFWCDPISGHATLYWYRQILGQGPELLVQFQDESVVDDSQLPKDRFSAERLKGVDSTLKIQPAELGDSAMYLCASSVTGYNEQFFGPGTRLTVL.

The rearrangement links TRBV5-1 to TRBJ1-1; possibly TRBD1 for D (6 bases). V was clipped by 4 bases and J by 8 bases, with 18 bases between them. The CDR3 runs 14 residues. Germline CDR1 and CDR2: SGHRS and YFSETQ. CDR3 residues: CASSHRGQDAEAFF. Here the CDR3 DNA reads TGCGCCAGCAGCCACCGGGGACAAGACGCGGAAGCTTTCTTT.

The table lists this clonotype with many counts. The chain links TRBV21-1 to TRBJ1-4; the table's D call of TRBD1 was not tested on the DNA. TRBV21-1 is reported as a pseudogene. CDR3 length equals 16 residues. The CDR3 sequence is CASSKPWPGQPEKLFF. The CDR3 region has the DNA TGTGCCAGCAGCAAGCCCTGGCCGGGACAGCCCGAAAAACTGTTTTTT.

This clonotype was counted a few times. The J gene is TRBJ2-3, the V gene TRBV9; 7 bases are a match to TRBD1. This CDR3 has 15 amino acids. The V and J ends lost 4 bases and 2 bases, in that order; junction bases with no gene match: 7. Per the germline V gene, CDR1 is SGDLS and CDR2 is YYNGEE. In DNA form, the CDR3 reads TGTGCCAGCAGCCCCGACAGGGTTGACACAGATACGCAGTATTTT. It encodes CASSPDRVDTDTQYF.

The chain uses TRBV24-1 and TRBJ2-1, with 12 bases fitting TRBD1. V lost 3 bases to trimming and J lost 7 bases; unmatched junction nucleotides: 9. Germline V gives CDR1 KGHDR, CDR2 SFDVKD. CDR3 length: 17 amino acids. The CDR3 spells CATSDGGAGQGANEQFF. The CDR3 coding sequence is TGTGCCACCAGTGATGGTGGAGCGGGACAGGGGGCTAATGAGCAGTTCTTC.

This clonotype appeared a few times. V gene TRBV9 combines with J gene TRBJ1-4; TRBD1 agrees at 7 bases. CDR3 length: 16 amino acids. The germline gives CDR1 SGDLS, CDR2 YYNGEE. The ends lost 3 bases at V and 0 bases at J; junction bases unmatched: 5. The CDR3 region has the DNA TGTGCCAGCAGCGGCGACAGGGCCACAACTAATGAAAAACTGTTTTTT. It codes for CASSGDRATTNEKLFF.

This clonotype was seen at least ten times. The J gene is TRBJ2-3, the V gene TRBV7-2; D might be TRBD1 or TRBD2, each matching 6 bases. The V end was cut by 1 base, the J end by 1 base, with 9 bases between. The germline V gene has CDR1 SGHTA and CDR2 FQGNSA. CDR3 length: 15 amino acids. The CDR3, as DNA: TGTGCCAGCAGCTTAGACGGGGGCCGCACAGATACGCAGTATTTT. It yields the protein CASSLDGGRTDTQYF.

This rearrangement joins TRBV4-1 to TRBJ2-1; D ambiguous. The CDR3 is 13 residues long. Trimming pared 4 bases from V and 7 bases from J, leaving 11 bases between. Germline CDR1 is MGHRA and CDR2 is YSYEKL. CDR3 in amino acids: CASSPGPGNEQFF. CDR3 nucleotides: TGCGCCAGCAGCCCTGGACCCGGGAATGAGCAGTTCTTC.